Below are 17 T cell receptor beta chains sequenced from a single sample in a study of T cells in Graves' hyperthyroidism and ophthalmopathy. TCR beta CDR3 region amplification was performed from RNA transcripts. HTBI primers were employed in a first-round RT-PCR of the TCR CDR3. In TCRdb, the multiplex PCR reads were re-called with MiXCR into one record per CDR3 protein. The sample carries over 200,000 distinct CDR3 sequences, about 14% recorded once. The sequenced sample was blood. These receptors originate from a woman in her thirties or forties with Graves' hyperthyroidism that later progressed to Graves' ophthalmopathy.

This clonotype showed up many times. This chain uses TRBV5-1 with TRBJ2-2, with 7 bases matching TRBD1. Germline trimming cut 4 bases from V and 1 base from J; bases unmatched to any gene: 4. In germline, CDR1 is SGHRS, CDR2 YFSETQ. This CDR3 has 15 residues. The CDR3 DNA is TGCGCCAGCAGCCGACAGGGAAAGAACACCGGGGAGCTGTTTTTT. As protein: CASSRQGKNTGELFF.

The chain combines TRBV12-3 or TRBV12-4 with TRBJ1-2; D is ambiguous. The CDR3 is made up of 14 amino acids. The ends were cut back, 7 bases at V and 5 bases at J, with 17 bases in the middle. CDR3 nucleotide sequence: TGTGCCAGCATAAGGGCCATGGGCCGTTATGGCTACACCTTC. This codes for CASIRAMGRYGYTF.

This clonotype was seen repeatedly, ten times or more. The chain recombines TRBV3-1 with TRBJ2-1, with 9 nucleotides matching TRBD2. This CDR3 spans 16 amino acids. V dropped 0 bases and J dropped 7; count of bases not matched to a gene: 7. Looked up from germline, CDR1 is LGHDT and CDR2 is YNNKEL (reference sequence). CDR3 sequence: CASSQDGGRALNEQFF. For the CDR3, the DNA is TGTGCCAGCAGCCAAGACGGCGGGAGGGCCCTAAATGAGCAGTTCTTC.

This clonotype was seen repeatedly, ten times or more. The chain joins TRBV5-4 to TRBJ2-1, with D possibly matching TRBD2 (5 bases). CDR1 and CDR2 (germline): SGHNT, YYREEE (reference sequence). This CDR3 region has 13 residues. V was clipped by 4 bases and J by 3 bases, with 8 bases between them. This chain's CDR3 is CASSPRDYNEQFF. As DNA, the CDR3 is TGTGCCAGCAGCCCACGGGACTACAATGAGCAGTTCTTC.

This clonotype came up many times. CDR3 bases: TGTGCCAGCACTTTTACCCGACTAGCGGGAGCGAACACCGGGGAGCTGTTTTTT. This translates into CASTFTRLAGANTGELFF. The chain links TRBV27 to TRBJ2-2; 12 bases align to TRBD2. The CDR3 sequence is 18 residues long. V lost 7 bases and J lost 0; bases outside the gene matches: 9. In germline, CDR1 is MNHEY, CDR2 SMNVEV (reference sequence).

This clonotype was seen at least ten times. The chain combines TRBV12-3 or TRBV12-4 with TRBJ2-1; maybe TRBD2 (6 bases). The CDR3 runs 14 residues. Trimming left V 8 bases short and J 6 bases short, with 17 bases between. CDR3 sequence reads: CASRGEVMSNEQFF. For the CDR3, the DNA is TGTGCCAGCCGAGGGGAGGTAATGAGCAATGAGCAGTTCTTC.

This clonotype was observed many times. The chain couples TRBV5-1 to TRBJ1-1; a weak D match, TRBD1 (6 bases). CDR3 length: 18 residues. Germline V gene lookup returns CDR1 SGHRS and CDR2 YFSETQ. Trimming pared 4 bases from V and 0 bases from J, leaving 22 bases between. The CDR3, as DNA: TGCGCCAGCAGCCCGGGAGGGGGGGCCTCCGACATGAACACTGAAGCTTTCTTT. Protein: CASSPGGGASDMNTEAFF.

In its sample, this clonotype was seen many times. V is TRBV5-6 and J is TRBJ1-1; 7 bases fit TRBD1. The CDR3 runs 15 residues. Losses at the gene ends were 5 bases for V and 1 base for J; bases not matched to a gene: 8. Per germline, CDR1 SGHDT and CDR2 YYEEEE. The CDR3 loop reads CASRRTGWENTEAFF. The CDR3 nucleotides read TGTGCCAGCAGACGGACAGGTTGGGAGAACACTGAAGCTTTCTTT.

This clonotype was counted ten times or more. The genes are TRBV4-1 and TRBJ2-3, with D perhaps given as TRBD1 or TRBD2 (5 bases each). There are 11 residues in the CDR3. Germline loops: CDR1 MGHRA, CDR2 YSYEKL. Trimming shortened V by 8 bases and J by 4 bases, and 7 bases separated the two germline ends. CDR3 in amino acids: CASSGPDTQYF. CDR3 sequence (DNA): TGCGCCAGCTCGGGGCCAGATACGCAGTATTTT.

This clonotype was detected many times. V gene TRBV9 combines with J gene TRBJ1-4; D perhaps matches TRBD1 (6 bases). V lost 0 bases, J lost 8 bases, and 11 bases lay in between. There are 14 residues in the CDR3. Germline V lookup: CDR1 SGDLS, CDR2 YYNGEE. The CDR3 protein is CASSVGGAGEKLFF. For the CDR3, the DNA is TGTGCCAGCAGCGTAGGGGGGGCTGGAGAAAAACTGTTTTTT. The whole variable domain, filled in from reference TRBV9 and TRBJ1-4, reads DSGVTQTPKHLITATGQRVTLRCSPRSGDLSVYWYQQSLDQGLQFLIQYYNGEERAKGNILERFSAQQFPDLHSELNLSSLELGDSALYFCASSVGGAGEKLFFGSGTQLSVL.

This clonotype was recorded a few times. The chain uses TRBV5-1 and TRBJ2-1, with 9 bases matching TRBD1. Germline V gives CDR1 SGHRS, CDR2 YFSETQ. J was trimmed by 7 bases and V by 4 bases; bases with no gene match: 6. This CDR3 is built from 14 residues. CDR3 region: CASSPDRGVNEQFF. The CDR3 DNA reads TGCGCCAGCAGCCCGGACAGGGGAGTGAATGAGCAGTTCTTC.

In its sample, this clonotype was seen many times. The chain is built from TRBV20-1 and TRBJ1-1; TRBD1 might be the D (5 bases). The V end was cut by 7 bases, the J end by 6 bases, with 18 bases between. The CDR3 covers 13 residues. Germline CDR1 and CDR2: DFQATT and SNEGSKA (reference sequence). The CDR3 loop is CSVSGRGDAEAFF. The CDR3, as DNA: TGCAGTGTTAGTGGGCGGGGGGACGCTGAAGCTTTCTTT.

With respect to this clonotype: A much larger clone is a single base away; this may be a read error. The genes are TRBV18 and TRBJ1-4, with TRBD1 identical over 8 bases. The CDR3 is 14 residues long. Germline V CDR1 and CDR2: KGHSH, LQKENI. CDR3 sequence reads: CARSPRTGHEKLFF. The CDR3, as DNA: TGTGCCCGCTCACCGCGGACAGGGCATGAAAAACTGTTTTTT.

This clonotype was counted ten times or more. V usage is TRBV20-1 and J usage is TRBJ2-7; no clear D gene. Trimming removed 5 bases at V and 3 bases at J, with 11 bases between. The CDR3 spans 12 residues. CDR1 is DFQATT and CDR2 is SNEGSKA in the germline V gene (reference sequence). The CDR3 loop reads CSARPSYYEQYF. In DNA form, the CDR3 reads TGCAGTGCTCGACCGAGCTACTACGAGCAGTACTTC.

This clonotype was detected ten times or more. The chain joins TRBV7-2 to TRBJ2-3, with 7 bases lining up with TRBD1. The trim removed 5 bases at V and 2 bases at J, leaving 13 bases unmatched. In germline, CDR1 is SGHTA, CDR2 FQGNSA. CDR3 length: 17 residues. The CDR3 loop is CASSRKGDRSNTDTQYF. CDR3 bases: TGTGCCAGCAGCCGAAAAGGGGACAGATCAAACACAGATACGCAGTATTTT.

This clonotype came up many times. V and J are TRBV10-3 and TRBJ2-3; maybe TRBD2 (5 bases). The germline V and J ends were trimmed by 4 bases and 1 base, with 12 bases remaining between them. This CDR3 is 15 amino acids long. Germline CDR1 is ENHRY and CDR2 is SYGVKD. The CDR3 DNA follows: TGTGCCATCAGTGGGCATAGCGAGGGCACAGATACGCAGTATTTT. It specifies CAISGHSEGTDTQYF.

V usage is TRBV28 and J usage is TRBJ2-2; the D gene is possibly TRBD1 (5 bases). Looked up from germline, CDR1 is MDHEN and CDR2 is SYDVKM. The V end was cut by 1 base, the J end by 2 bases, with 14 bases between. This CDR3 contains 17 residues. The CDR3 DNA reads TGTGCCAGCAGTTTATTCGCTAGACAGAAAAACACCGGGGAGCTGTTTTTT. Encoded protein: CASSLFARQKNTGELFF.